A selection of T cell receptor beta chains follows, all from one sample in a study of cytomegalovirus exposure and HLA in healthy donors. Assay used: immunoSEQ multiplex PCR; TCRdb lists only in-frame clones, some missing. This sample carries 85,000 to 100,000 clones, around four fifths of them seen once, and the ten largest clones take 3% to 4%. Sequencing was carried out using PBMCs. Source of these receptors: a female donor in good health and CMV-seropositive. The CDR3 runs from the conserved cysteine through the conserved F or W. A D gene is named only where the DNA matches it firmly. Clone size is stated in some rows and not others, as once, few, many or a class when expanded.

D: .; size: .; J: TRBJ1-1; V: TRBV9; DNA: TGTGCCAGCGGCGCCGGAGGAACTGAAGCTTTCTTT; CDR3: CASGAGGTEAFF
D: TRBD1; size: .; J: TRBJ1-1; V: TRBV18; DNA: TGTGCCAGCTCACCCTCCAGGACAGGGAAGAACACTGAAGCTTTCTTT; CDR3: CASSPSRTGKNTEAFF
D: .; size: .; J: TRBJ1-1; V: TRBV4-2; DNA: TGTGCCAGCAGCCAAGAGCGGGGGGAGACTGAAGCTTTCTTT; CDR3: CASSQERGETEAFF
D: TRBD2; size: .; J: TRBJ2-5; V: TRBV4-2; DNA: TGTGCCAGCAGCCAGGGGACTAGCGGGAAAAACCAAGAGACCCAGTACTTC; CDR3: CASSQGTSGKNQETQYF
D: TRBD1; size: .; J: TRBJ1-1; V: TRBV5-1; DNA: TGCGCCGGCAGCTCGGACAGGGCTAACACTGAAGCTTTCTTT; CDR3: CAGSSDRANTEAFF
D: .; size: .; J: TRBJ2-1; V: TRBV28; DNA: TGTGCCAGCAGTTTGACTAGTCCTGCCTACAATGAGCAGTTCTTC; CDR3: CASSLTSPAYNEQFF
D: TRBD2; size: .; J: TRBJ2-1; V: TRBV30; DNA: TGTGCCTGGAGTGTTTCTAGCGGGAGGAAGGGTGAGCAGTTCTTC; CDR3: CAWSVSSGRKGEQFF
D: .; size: .; J: TRBJ2-7; V: TRBV11-2; DNA: TGTGCCAGCGGGGCAGGCCTATCCTACGAGCAGTACTTC; CDR3: CASGAGLSYEQYF
D: TRBD2; size: .; J: TRBJ2-7; V: TRBV6-1; DNA: TGTGCCCGCAGTGCGGTCGGGGGGACTTTCTCCTACGAGCAGTACTTC; CDR3: CARSAVGGTFSYEQYF
D: .; size: .; J: TRBJ2-3; V: TRBV27; DNA: TGTGCCAGCAGTTTGAAGGGGGTATGGACAGATACGCAGTATTTT; CDR3: CASSLKGVWTDTQYF
D: .; size: .; J: TRBJ1-2; V: TRBV5-6; DNA: TGTGCCAGCAGCTTGACAGTGTCCTATGGCTACACCTTC; CDR3: CASSLTVSYGYTF
D: .; size: few; J: TRBJ2-7; V: TRBV7-2; DNA: TGTGCCAGCAGCTTCTCCCTTTACGAGCAGTACTTC; CDR3: CASSFSLYEQYF
D: TRBD1; size: .; J: TRBJ1-4; V: TRBV7-9; DNA: TGTGCCAGCAGCTTAGATGGGACAGGGGCTGAAAAACTGTTTTTT; CDR3: CASSLDGTGAEKLFF
D: TRBD1; size: .; J: TRBJ2-7; V: TRBV6-6; DNA: TGTGCCAGCAGTTACCCGGGACAGGGGTTCGTCGAGCAGTACTTC; CDR3: CASSYPGQGFVEQYF
D: TRBD1; size: once; J: TRBJ1-2; V: TRBV5-4; DNA: TGTGCCAGCAGCTTAGGGACAGCCCTTTATGGCTACACCTTC; CDR3: CASSLGTALYGYTF
D: TRBD1; size: once; J: TRBJ2-7; V: TRBV27; DNA: TGTGCCAGCAGTCTCAGGGGGCTCTACGAGCAGTACTTC; CDR3: CASSLRGLYEQYF
D: .; size: .; J: TRBJ2-2; V: TRBV13; DNA: TGTGCCAGCAGCTTAGTGTTTCTCGAGGGCACCGGGGAGCTGTTTTTT; CDR3: CASSLVFLEGTGELFF
D: .; size: .; J: TRBJ1-1; V: TRBV6-5; DNA: TGTGCCAGCAGTTTCTTAAATACAGGCGTTGAAGCTTTCTTT; CDR3: CASSFLNTGVEAFF
D: TRBD1; size: .; J: TRBJ1-1; V: TRBV5-1; DNA: TGCGCCAGCAGCTTGGCCGGGACAGGGAGGACTGAAGCTTTCTTT; CDR3: CASSLAGTGRTEAFF
D: .; size: .; J: TRBJ2-7; V: TRBV9; DNA: TGTGCCAGCAGCGAGGGACTCAATGTAGGACCCTCCTACGAGCAGTACTTC; CDR3: CASSEGLNVGPSYEQYF
D: TRBD1; size: .; J: TRBJ1-2; V: TRBV13; DNA: TGTGCCAGCAGCTTAGCCGGACAGGGTGGCTATGGCTACACCTTC; CDR3: CASSLAGQGGYGYTF
D: TRBD1; size: .; J: TRBJ2-5; V: TRBV5-1; DNA: TGCGCCAGCAGCTTATACCCAGACAGGGTACAAGAGACCCAGTACTTC; CDR3: CASSLYPDRVQETQYF
D: .; size: .; J: TRBJ2-3; V: TRBV10-1; DNA: TGCGCCAGCGGCGGTAGCACAGATACGCAGTATTTT; CDR3: CASGGSTDTQYF
D: TRBD1; size: .; J: TRBJ1-2; V: TRBV4-1; DNA: TGCGCCAGCAGCCGCCCGGGACAGACAGCTAACTATGGCTACACCTTC; CDR3: CASSRPGQTANYGYTF
D: .; size: .; J: TRBJ1-2; V: TRBV5-4; DNA: TGTGCCAGCAGCTCCCAAGGGAGGGGACTCTATGGCTACACCTTC; CDR3: CASSSQGRGLYGYTF
D: TRBD1; size: .; J: TRBJ2-2; V: TRBV28; DNA: TGTGCCAGCTTGAACCGGGACAGGGACACCGGGGAGCTGTTTTTT; CDR3: CASLNRDRDTGELFF
D: .; size: .; J: TRBJ2-7; V: TRBV4-1; DNA: TGCCCCAGCAGCCATCCTACAGGGTACGGCTACGAGCAGTACTTC; CDR3: CPSSHPTGYGYEQYF
D: .; size: .; J: TRBJ1-5; V: TRBV6-6; DNA: TGTGCCAGCACCCTAGGACAGACCACTCCCAATCAGCCCCAGCATTTT; CDR3: CASTLGQTTPNQPQHF
D: TRBD2; size: .; J: TRBJ2-5; V: TRBV10-1; DNA: TGCGCCAGCAGTGATAGTCTAGCGGGAGGGCGAGAGACCCAGTACTTC; CDR3: CASSDSLAGGRETQYF
D: TRBD2; size: .; J: TRBJ2-1; V: TRBV5-1; DNA: TGCGCCAGCAGCTTGCGACTAGCGGGGGTGCTGGTGGGCAATGAGCAGTTCTTC; CDR3: CASSLRLAGVLVGNEQFF
D: .; size: .; J: TRBJ1-1; V: TRBV27; DNA: TGTGCCAGCAGTTTAATACAGAACACTGAAGCTTTCTTT; CDR3: CASSLIQNTEAFF
D: TRBD1; size: few; J: TRBJ2-7; V: TRBV28; DNA: TGTGCCAGCAGTTCATGGGACAGCCAGTTTGGGGAGCAGTACTTC; CDR3: CASSSWDSQFGEQYF
D: .; size: .; J: TRBJ2-7; V: TRBV28; DNA: TGTGCCAGCAATACACGAGGAATCTACGAGCAGTACTTC; CDR3: CASNTRGIYEQYF
D: .; size: .; J: TRBJ1-5; V: TRBV6-6; DNA: TGTGCCAGCAGTTACGAAGGAAGGAGGGATCAGCCCCAGCATTTT; CDR3: CASSYEGRRDQPQHF